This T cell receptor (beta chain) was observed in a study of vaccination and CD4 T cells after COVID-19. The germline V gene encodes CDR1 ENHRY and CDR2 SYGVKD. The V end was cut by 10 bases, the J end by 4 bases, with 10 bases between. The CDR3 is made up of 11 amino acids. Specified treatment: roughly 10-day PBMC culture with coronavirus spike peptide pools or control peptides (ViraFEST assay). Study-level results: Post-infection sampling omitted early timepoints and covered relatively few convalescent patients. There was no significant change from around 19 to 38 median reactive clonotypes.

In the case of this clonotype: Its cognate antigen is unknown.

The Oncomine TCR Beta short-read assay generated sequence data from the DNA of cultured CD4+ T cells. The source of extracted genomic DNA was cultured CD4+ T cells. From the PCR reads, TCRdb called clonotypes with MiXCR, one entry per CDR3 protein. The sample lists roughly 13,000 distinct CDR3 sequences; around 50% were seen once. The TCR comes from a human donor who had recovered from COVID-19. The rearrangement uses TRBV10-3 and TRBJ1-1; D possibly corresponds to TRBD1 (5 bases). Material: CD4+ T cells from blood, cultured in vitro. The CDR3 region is CATAGTTEAFF. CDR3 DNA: TGTGCCACCGCGGGGACCACTGAAGCTTTCTTT.